These 27 T cell receptor beta chains came from one sample sequenced in a study of T-cell reconstitution after alpha-beta-depleted transplantation in children. Preparation of the TCRbeta library involved a method that used unique molecular identifiers. TCRdb fed the PCR reads into MiXCR, producing one record per CDR3 protein. The data contain around 490,000 distinct CDR3 sequences, approximately 10% of them singletons. The sample consisted of PBMCs, mostly from graft donor cells, taken 180 days after TCRalphabeta/CD19-depleted stem cell transplant. Receptors were obtained from a female patient between 2 and 10 years old who had a stem cell transplant for aplastic anemia, so the T cells may come from the graft donor.

The chain carries TRBV10-3 and TRBJ1-5; 7 bases are a match to TRBD1. CDR1 and CDR2 from the germline V gene are ENHRY and SYGVKD. Trimming at V came to 4 bases and at J to 3 bases, leaving 6 bases not matched to a gene. This CDR3 region has 15 residues. DNA for the CDR3: TGTGCCATCAGTGCAACGGACAGGATCAATCAGCCCCAGCATTTT. Its translation is CAISATDRINQPQHF.

This rearrangement joins TRBV25-1 to TRBJ1-1; tentatively, D is TRBD1 (5 bases). This CDR3 region has 14 residues. Per the germline V gene, CDR1 is MGHDK and CDR2 is SYGVNS. Trimming took 6 bases from V and 3 from J, leaving 14 bases between them. The CDR3 loop reads CASSSIGGYTEAFF. As DNA, the CDR3 is TGTGCCAGCAGCTCGATCGGGGGTTACACTGAAGCTTTCTTT.

A few counts support this clonotype. The V call is TRBV20-1, the J call TRBJ1-1, with no clear D. The CDR3 loop spans 15 amino acids. The V and J ends lost 0 bases and 2 bases respectively, with 13 bases between them. The germline V gene has CDR1 DFQATT and CDR2 SNEGSKA (reference sequence). The CDR3 reads CSARDSSGANTEAFF. The CDR3 nucleotides read TGCAGTGCTAGAGATTCCTCTGGAGCCAACACTGAAGCTTTCTTT.

This clonotype was recorded many times. The CDR3 bases are TGTGCCAGCAGTTTACCCTACCCCCTAGGGAGCACAGATACGCAGTATTTT. This translates into CASSLPYPLGSTDTQYF. The chain carries TRBV28 and TRBJ2-3; D remains ambiguous. This CDR3 has 17 residues. Germline assignment: CDR1 MDHEN and CDR2 SYDVKM. Trimming stripped 2 bases from V and 0 bases from J, with 15 bases between.

The chain employs TRBV12-3 or TRBV12-4 and TRBJ1-2; D might be TRBD1 (5 bases). The CDR3 is 13 residues long. The V gene lost 6 bases and the J gene lost 9 bases, with 17 bases spanning the gap. CDR3 amino acids: CASSFGLQGRYTF. Written as DNA, the CDR3 is TGTGCCAGCAGCTTTGGTCTCCAGGGCCGCTACACCTTC.

This CDR3 is CASSTRSAGDLFSTYNEQFF. The CDR3 bases are TGTGCCAGCAGCACCAGGTCAGCGGGAGACCTCTTTTCGACCTACAATGAGCAGTTCTTC. The V gene is TRBV21-1, the J gene TRBJ2-1; TRBD2 is taken as the D call from the table, unchecked against the DNA. TRBV21-1 is recorded as a pseudogene. CDR3 length equals 20 residues.

This chain joins TRBV7-9 and TRBJ1-4; D perhaps matches TRBD1 (5 bases). CDR3 size: 16 residues. CDR1 and CDR2 from the germline V gene are SEHNR and FQNEAQ (reference sequence). V dropped 5 bases and J dropped 0 bases, with 13 bases sitting between them. CDR3 in DNA: TGTGCCAGCAGCGTCCTCTTAGGGGCAACTAATGAAAAACTGTTTTTT. This encodes CASSVLLGATNEKLFF.

This clonotype was counted a few times. The rearrangement links TRBV7-3 to TRBJ2-3; 8 bases are shared with TRBD2. Trimming took 6 bases from V and 4 from J; bases not matched to a gene: 18. The CDR3 totals 18 residues. Germline V gene sequence: CDR1 SGHTA, CDR2 FQGTGA. CDR3 sequence: CASSPFPGGGRLPDTQYF. The CDR3 DNA follows: TGTGCCAGCAGTCCATTCCCGGGTGGCGGGAGGCTCCCAGATACGCAGTATTTT.

This clonotype was counted at least ten times. The chain links TRBV3-1 to TRBJ2-5, with D possibly being TRBD1 (6 bases). This CDR3 comprises 15 residues. CDR1 and CDR2 (germline): LGHDT, YNNKEL (reference sequence). Trimming pared 1 base from V and 4 bases from J, leaving 13 bases between. CDR3 DNA sequence: TGTGCCAGCAGCCAAGGTGGCAGGGGCAGAGAGACCCAGTACTTC. It codes for CASSQGGRGRETQYF.

The gene calls are TRBV15 and TRBJ1-2; 7 bases match TRBD1. With V trimmed by 0 bases and J by 6 bases, 7 bases remained unmatched. The CDR3 is 15 amino acids. CDR1 and CDR2 (germline): LNHNV, YYDKDF (reference sequence). This chain's CDR3 is CATSRELTGRHGYTF. Written as DNA, the CDR3 is TGTGCCACCAGCAGAGAGTTGACAGGGAGGCATGGCTACACCTTC.

The sample holds many counts of this clonotype. CDR3 amino acids: CASSSLEEGVRTGELFF. CDR3 in DNA: TGTGCCAGCAGTTCGCTTGAGGAGGGAGTAAGAACCGGGGAGCTGTTTTTT. The rearrangement uses TRBV27 and TRBJ2-2, with D maybe TRBD2 (6 bases). From germline, CDR1 is MNHEY and CDR2 SMNVEV (reference sequence). The CDR3 is 17 residues long. V lost 4 bases and J lost 5, with 20 bases in between.

This clonotype was found many times. The V call is TRBV18, the J call TRBJ2-5, with D unclear. The V gene's germline CDR1 is KGHSH and CDR2 LQKENI. V was cut by 4 bases and J by 5 bases, with 11 bases left in between. The CDR3 runs 13 residues. DNA for the CDR3: TGTGCCAGCTCACTCGGCAGGAAGGAGACCCAGTACTTC. Translating it yields CASSLGRKETQYF.

The CDR3, as DNA: TGCGCCAGCAGCTTGGCGTTCCGGGACTACCGCTACGAGCAGTACTTC. Translated, it gives CASSLAFRDYRYEQYF. The chain employs TRBV5-1 and TRBJ2-7, with TRBD2 matching over 7 bases. V lost 0 bases, J lost 3 bases, and 9 bases stayed unmatched. CDR3 size: 16 residues. CDR1 and CDR2 from the germline V gene are SGHRS and YFSETQ.

In its sample, this clonotype was seen many times. The chain recombines TRBV7-9 with TRBJ2-7, with TRBD1 matching 9 bases. Trimming cost V 3 bases and J 2 bases; bases outside gene matches: 2. The V gene's germline CDR1 is SEHNR and CDR2 FQNEAQ (reference sequence). The CDR3 loop spans 14 amino acids. CDR3 amino acids: CASSFGDRAYEQYF. In DNA form, the CDR3 reads TGTGCCAGCAGCTTTGGGGACAGGGCCTACGAGCAGTACTTC.

The sample holds a few counts of this clonotype. The rearrangement joins TRBV6-1 to TRBJ1-2; TRBD1 aligns across 8 bases. The V segment lost 4 bases and the J segment 4 bases; nucleotides outside the gene matches: 2. The germline V gene has CDR1 MNHNS and CDR2 SASEGT. The CDR3 is 13 residues long. The CDR3 DNA follows: TGTGCCAGCAGTGGACAGGGGCCCTATGGCTACACCTTC. Translating it yields CASSGQGPYGYTF.

The chain recombines TRBV27 with TRBJ2-2; no firm D call. CDR3 length: 14 amino acids. Germline CDR1 MNHEY, CDR2 SMNVEV (reference sequence). V lost 6 bases and J lost 6, with 14 bases in between. The CDR3 sequence is CASSSGVLAGELFF. The CDR3 region has the DNA TGTGCCAGCAGCTCTGGGGTTTTGGCCGGGGAGCTGTTTTTT.

The rearrangement uses TRBV4-1 and TRBJ2-1, with a tentative D call TRBD2 (5 bases). The germline gives CDR1 MGHRA, CDR2 YSYEKL. V lost 0 bases, J lost 0 bases, and 12 bases lay in between. The CDR3 is 17 residues long. Here the CDR3 reads CASSQDLRESSYNEQFF. CDR3 nucleotides: TGCGCCAGCAGCCAAGATCTGAGGGAATCCTCCTACAATGAGCAGTTCTTC.

The table lists this clonotype with a few counts. This rearrangement joins TRBV12-3 or TRBV12-4 to TRBJ2-1; 10 bases map to TRBD2. Unmatched junction bases numbered 7, after V lost 3 bases and J lost 5 bases. The CDR3 is 16 amino acids. In DNA form, the CDR3 reads TGTGCCAGCAGTTTCACAGCGGGAGGGCCCAACAATGAGCAGTTCTTC. Translating it yields CASSFTAGGPNNEQFF.

This sequence joins TRBV9 and TRBJ2-7; D not resolved. CDR3 length equals 16 residues. The germline gives CDR1 SGDLS, CDR2 YYNGEE. V was trimmed by 1 base and J by 2 bases, leaving 16 bases between them. The CDR3 nucleotides are TGTGCCAGCAGCGTAAGATCCCCCCGGGCTCCCTACGAGCAGTACGTC. This codes for CASSVRSPRAPYEQYV.

V usage is TRBV7-8 and J usage is TRBJ2-5; 8 bases map to TRBD1. Trimming took 1 base from V and 0 from J; bases not matched to a gene: 7. The CDR3 sequence is 17 residues long. Germline loops: CDR1 SGHVS, CDR2 FQNEAQ. The CDR3 bases are TGTGCCAGCAGCTTAGGGCCTGGGGACAGGTACCAAGAGACCCAGTACTTC. Protein sequence: CASSLGPGDRYQETQYF.

V and J are TRBV6-5 and TRBJ2-1, with D maybe TRBD1 (5 bases). The CDR3 consists of 11 residues. The V gene lost 8 bases and the J gene lost 11 bases, with 13 bases spanning the gap. Germline values: CDR1 MNHEY, CDR2 SVGAGI. The CDR3 region is CASHRGMKQFF. Written as DNA, the CDR3 is TGTGCCAGCCATAGGGGAATGAAGCAGTTCTTC.

The sample holds a few counts of this clonotype. The gene calls are TRBV7-9 and TRBJ1-1; no clear D. From germline, CDR1 is SEHNR and CDR2 FQNEAQ (reference sequence). With 4 bases removed from V and 0 bases from J, the gap between germline ends came to 12 bases. The length of the CDR3 is 15 residues. CDR3 in DNA: TGTGCCAGCAGCTCAAGGGATGACTTGAACACTGAAGCTTTCTTT. This encodes CASSSRDDLNTEAFF.

Regarding this clonotype: A clone one base away is much larger, so this may be a read error. The chain carries TRBV28 and TRBJ2-2; D is possibly TRBD2 (6 bases). The CDR3 covers 16 residues. V was pared by 5 bases and J by 3 bases, with 16 bases between. The V gene's germline CDR1 is MDHEN and CDR2 SYDVKM. The CDR3 bases are TGTGCCAGCAGTGGAGGGAGAGGGGACGACACCGGGGAGCTGTTTTTT. Translated: CASSGGRGDDTGELFF. The full variable domain, in which reference TRBV28 and TRBJ2-2 provide the parts outside the CDR3, is DVKVTQSSRYLVKRTGEKVFLECVQDMDHENMFWYRQDPGLGLRLIYFSYDVKMKEKGDIPEGYSVSREKKERFSLILESASTNQTSMYLCASSGGRGDDTGELFFGEGSRLTVL.

This clonotype was recorded at least ten times. The chain couples TRBV7-2 to TRBJ1-5; possible D gene TRBD1, 5 bases. V lost 5 bases and J lost 5, with 10 bases in between. This CDR3 spans 13 amino acids. Germline assignment: CDR1 SGHTA and CDR2 FQGNSA. The CDR3 spells CASSLKGDQPQHF. The CDR3 DNA follows: TGTGCCAGCAGCCTAAAAGGGGATCAGCCCCAGCATTTT.

Many counts were recorded for this clonotype. This rearrangement joins TRBV5-1 to TRBJ2-3; 9 bases are a match to TRBD2. With 10 bases clipped from V and 3 bases from J, the junction kept 6 bases outside the gene matches. Germline V gene sequence: CDR1 SGHRS, CDR2 YFSETQ. The CDR3 has 13 residues. In DNA, the CDR3 is TGCGCCTCTCGGACTAGCGAAACAGATACGCAGTATTTT. Translation: CASRTSETDTQYF.

This clonotype was found many times. The J gene is TRBJ2-3, the V gene TRBV29-1, with unresolved D. Germline-derived CDR1 and CDR2 are SQVTM and ANQGSEA. This CDR3 spans 15 amino acids. The ends were cut back, 3 bases at V and 0 bases at J, with 13 bases in the middle. The CDR3 region is CSVDSLRVSTDTQYF. The CDR3 DNA sequence: TGCAGCGTTGATAGCTTGAGAGTGAGCACAGATACGCAGTATTTT.

This clonotype came up many times. V gene TRBV12-3 or TRBV12-4 combines with J gene TRBJ2-4; no clear D gene. The CDR3 sequence is 13 residues long. Trimming took off 2 bases at V and 0 bases at J, with 2 bases between the two ends. The CDR3 DNA follows: TGTGCCAGCAGTTTAACAGCCAAAAACATTCAGTACTTC. Translating gives CASSLTAKNIQYF.